This T cell receptor (beta chain) was captured by sequencing in a study of T cells in Graves' hyperthyroidism and ophthalmopathy. This clonotype occurred many times. Its antigen remains unidentified. Findings of the study overall: The model's output predicted ophthalmopathy at a median of roughly 6.9 months prior to onset. Clonotypes that were expanded in thyroid above 0.001 mostly appeared in blood too.

Each patient was aged 18 to 65 and had newly diagnosed hyperthyroidism of under 2 months' duration. Germline assignment: CDR1 KGHSH and CDR2 LQKENI. This CDR3 is 13 amino acids long. Trimming took off 0 bases at V and 5 bases at J, with 8 bases between the two ends. Regions amplified from RNA transcripts were the TCR beta CDR3 regions. HTBI primers were the set used in a first-round RT-PCR of the TCR CDR3. TCRdb redid the calling of the multiplex PCR reads with MiXCR, one entry per CDR3 protein. The sample consists of under 650,000 distinct CDR3 sequences, 15% to 20% of them appearing once. The chain is built from TRBV18 and TRBJ2-7, with unresolved D. The TCR was taken from a woman under 40 with Graves' hyperthyroidism. The specimen sequenced was blood. In nucleotides, the CDR3 is TGTGCCAGCTCACCACCGCTAGTCAACGAGCAGTACTTC. It yields the protein CASSPPLVNEQYF.